The clone carrying this T cell receptor (beta chain) has a single count. Its antigen is not identified. Germline V gene lookup returns CDR1 LNHDA and CDR2 SQIVND (reference sequence). The length of the CDR3 is 16 residues. Trimming removed 6 bases from V and 0 bases from J, with 14 bases in between. CD45RA-negative memory and CD45RA+ naive subsets were split from the CD4+ cells. The entry originates in a study of shared clonotypes between healthy human individuals. The study, taken as a whole, reports: Generally, naive subsets came out with larger estimated richness than memory subsets. Generation probabilities of non-shared clonotypes were lower (relative to those shared by all four donors).

Using immunoSEQ multiplex PCR, the repertoire was profiled, and TCRdb retains in-frame clones only, with some absent. The table has approximately 1.1 million clones, more than 75% seen once. The J gene is TRBJ1-4, the V gene TRBV19; D is unclear. This receptor was taken from a man between 18 and 29 years old in good health. Some clones in this sample may be carry-over from other donors' samples. Sequenced: memory CD4+ T cells from PBMCs. The subset: CD45RA-negative fraction. The DNA for the CDR3 is TGTGCCAGTAGGACCGGAAGGGAGGCAACTAATGAAAAACTGTTTTTT. Translating gives CASRTGREATNEKLFF.